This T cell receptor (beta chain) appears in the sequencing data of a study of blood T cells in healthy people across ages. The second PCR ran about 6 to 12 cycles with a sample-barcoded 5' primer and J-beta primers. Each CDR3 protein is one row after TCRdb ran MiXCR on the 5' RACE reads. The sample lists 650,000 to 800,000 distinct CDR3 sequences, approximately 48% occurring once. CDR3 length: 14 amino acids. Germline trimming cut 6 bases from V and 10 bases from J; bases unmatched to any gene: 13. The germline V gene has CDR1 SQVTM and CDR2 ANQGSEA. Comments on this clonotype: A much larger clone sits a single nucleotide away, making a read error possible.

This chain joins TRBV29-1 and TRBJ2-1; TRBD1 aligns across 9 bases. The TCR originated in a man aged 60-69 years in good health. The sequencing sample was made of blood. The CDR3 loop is CSVGRGQGNYEQFF. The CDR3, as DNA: TGCAGCGTGGGTCGGGGACAGGGCAACTACGAGCAGTTCTTC.